This T cell receptor beta chain was captured by sequencing in a study of T cell responses to AZD1222 COVID-19 vaccine. Study results and limitations: Sampling captured repertoires only after the peak T cell response. Breadth and depth of Spike-specific TCRs rose after two AZD1222 doses. Donors were chiefly white British, with a greater number of females, and clonal diversity was perhaps underestimated.

This table comes from immunoSEQ multiplex PCR, and its TCRdb copy is limited to in-frame clones, with some not included. The sample carries 200,000 or so clones, almost 95% recorded once. V lost 4 bases, J lost 7 bases, and 10 bases lay in between. This CDR3 spans 12 amino acids. The germline V gene has CDR1 MDHEN and CDR2 SYDVKM. As for this clone: The antigen remains unidentified.

The gene calls are TRBV28 and TRBJ1-2, with unresolved D. The TCR originated in an adult in good health. The specimen comprised peripheral blood, sampled on day 0 of AZD1222 vaccination. The CDR3 DNA sequence: TGTGCCAGCAGTTCGGGAGGCGTTGGCTACACCTTC. Amino acids: CASSSGGVGYTF.